The subject of this entry is one TCR beta chain. What it binds is not known. The data were taken from a study of vaccination and CD4 T cells after COVID-19. Oncomine TCR Beta short-read sequencing was applied to DNA from cultured CD4+ T cells. TCRdb reprocessed the PCR reads with MiXCR, giving one entry per CDR3 protein. The sample yields about 27,000 distinct CDR3 sequences, about 60% seen once. Treatment noted: approximately 9-day PBMC culture with coronavirus spike peptide pools or control peptides (ViraFEST assay). There are 14 residues in the CDR3. CDR1 is SGHNT, CDR2 YYREEE, per germline (reference sequence). V was pared by 0 bases and J by 5 bases, with 9 bases between.

Sample: CD4+ T cells from blood, cultured in vitro, taken after SARS-CoV-2 vaccination. J is TRBJ1-3 and V is TRBV5-4; a weak D match, TRBD1 (5 bases). The sequence derives from a human donor who received a COVID-19 vaccine. This chain's CDR3 is CASSLGGTRNTIYF. The CDR3 DNA follows: TGTGCCAGCAGCTTGGGAGGGACTCGAAACACCATATATTTT.